A selection of T cell receptor beta chains follows, all from one sample in a study of T cell repertoires in aging, cancer and after chemotherapy. TCRdb reprocessed the multiplex PCR reads via MiXCR and lists one record per CDR3 protein. The sample consists of over 1,000 distinct CDR3 sequences, more than 25% of them appearing once. The material sequenced was blood. The source is a human donor with a solid tumor. The CDR3 runs from the conserved cysteine through the conserved F or W. D genes are given only for firm matches. Expanded clones are given a class, and other clones once, few, many or no size at all.

NA,large,TRBJ1-2,TRBV5-6,CASSFLKNYGYTF,TGTGCCAGCAGCTTTTTAAAAAACTATGGCTACACCTTC
NA,medium-sized,TRBJ2-5,TRBV18,CASSPQETQYF,TGTGCCAGCTCACCCCAAGAGACCCAGTACTTC
TRBD1,large,TRBJ1-6,TRBV6-1,CATSGQGINSPLHF,TGTGCCACCTCGGGACAGGGTATTAATTCACCCCTCCACTTT
TRBD1,medium-sized,TRBJ2-1,TRBV6-2/TRBV6-3,CASRTPGGYNEQFF,TGTGCCAGCAGGACGCCAGGGGGCTACAATGAGCAGTTCTTC
NA,large,TRBJ2-3,TRBV29-1,CSVAGTSTDTQYF,TGCAGCGTTGCGGGTACGAGCACAGATACGCAGTATTTT
TRBD1,few,TRBJ2-7,TRBV27,CASSLPQGNPYF,TGTGCCAGCAGTTTACCACAGGGGAACCCCTACTTC
TRBD2,NA,TRBJ2-5,TRBV14,CASSQDAGAQYF,TGTGCCAGCAGCCAAGATGCGGGGGCCCAGTACTTC
TRBD1,NA,TRBJ2-5,TRBV7-9,CASSLSRTGGETQYF,TGTGCCAGCAGCTTATCCAGGACAGGGGGGGAGACCCAGTACTTC
TRBD1,NA,TRBJ2-7,TRBV6-5,CASSSRQGAYEQYF,TGTGCCAGCAGTTCCCGACAGGGGGCATACGAGCAGTACTTC
NA,NA,TRBJ2-7,TRBV7-2,CASRLGGDPYEQYF,TGTGCCAGCAGGTTGGGCGGGGACCCCTACGAGCAGTACTTC
NA,NA,TRBJ1-5,TRBV20-1,CSARAIEPDYSNQPQHF,TGCAGTGCTAGAGCCATTGAGCCAGATTATAGCAATCAGCCCCAGCATTTT
TRBD1,NA,TRBJ1-4,TRBV6-4,CASSFTGDNEKLFF,TGCGCCAGCAGTTTCACAGGGGATAATGAAAAACTGTTTTTT
NA,NA,TRBJ1-5,TRBV12-3/TRBV12-4,CASSFRIGDQPQHF,TGTGCCAGCAGTTTCCGAATCGGGGATCAGCCCCAGCATTTT
NA,NA,TRBJ1-2,TRBV10-3,CAITTGAGGYTF,TGTGCCATCACGACGGGGGCGGGTGGCTACACCTTC
TRBD1,large,TRBJ2-1,TRBV29-1,CSVLPRDRGIRNEQFF,TGCAGCGTCCTCCCCCGGGACAGGGGGATACGTAATGAGCAGTTCTTC
NA,few,TRBJ1-5,TRBV10-3,CAISERGGGYQPQHF,TGTGCCATCAGTGAGCGCGGGGGGGGCTATCAGCCCCAGCATTTT
TRBD2,once,TRBJ2-1,TRBV6-4,CASRPTSGGPNEQFF,TGTGCCAGCAGACCGACTAGCGGGGGGCCCAATGAGCAGTTCTTC
NA,few,TRBJ1-2,TRBV11-2,CASSEWHRFYGYTF,TGTGCCAGCAGCGAGTGGCACAGGTTCTATGGCTACACCTTC
NA,medium-sized,TRBJ1-5,TRBV6-5,CASSPLSYSNQPQHF,TGTGCCAGCAGCCCTTTGTCTTATAGCAATCAGCCCCAGCATTTT
TRBD2,large,TRBJ2-1,TRBV15,CAIKASGWDEQFF,TGTGCCATCAAAGCTAGCGGATGGGATGAGCAGTTCTTC
TRBD2,few,TRBJ2-1,TRBV20-1,CSARTSGGLTHPPYNEQFF,TGCAGTGCTAGAACTAGCGGGGGATTAACCCACCCCCCCTACAATGAGCAGTTCTTC
TRBD2,NA,TRBJ2-1,TRBV5-1,CASSYGTSGAAYNEQFF,TGCGCCAGCAGCTACGGGACTAGCGGAGCGGCCTACAATGAGCAGTTCTTC
NA,medium-sized,TRBJ2-7,TRBV7-9,CASSLGQDYEQYF,TGTGCCAGCAGCTTAGGGCAGGATTACGAGCAGTACTTC
NA,large,TRBJ2-7,TRBV6-6,CASCLDREGVEQYF,TGTGCCAGCTGCCTGGACAGGGAGGGAGTCGAGCAGTACTTC
NA,large,TRBJ2-5,TRBV6-6,CASSYEPETQYF,TGTGCCAGCAGTTACGAACCGGAGACCCAGTACTTC
TRBD2,medium-sized,TRBJ2-7,TRBV27,CASSLAGGPDEQYF,TGTGCCAGCAGTTTAGCGGGGGGGCCCGACGAGCAGTACTTC
TRBD2,NA,TRBJ2-1,TRBV12-3/TRBV12-4,CASSPSAGSYNEQFF,TGTGCCAGCAGCCCCTCAGCGGGATCATACAATGAGCAGTTCTTC
NA,NA,TRBJ2-1,TRBV20-1,CSVPPPLGGDEQFF,TGCAGTGTTCCTCCCCCGTTGGGCGGAGATGAGCAGTTCTTC
NA,medium-sized,TRBJ1-2,TRBV15,CATSSSRGGIGGYTF,TGTGCCACCAGCTCCTCCAGGGGAGGGATAGGGGGCTACACCTTC